This paragraph covers one T cell receptor beta chain sequence. Assay used: immunoSEQ multiplex PCR; TCRdb lists only in-frame clones, some missing. The sample yields about 85,000 clones, around nine tenths seen once. Trimming pared 4 bases from V and 7 bases from J, leaving 7 bases between. The CDR3 loop spans 11 amino acids. CDR1 and CDR2 (germline): MGHRA, YSYEKL. These data belong to a study of identifying expanded T cells in peripheral blood. This sequence joins TRBV4-1 and TRBJ1-1; D unclear. The clonotype originates from a person aged 18 to 75 in good health. Sequences were obtained from blood. In nucleotides, the CDR3 is TGCGCCAGCAGCCTGGGAGGTGAAGCTTTCTTT. This encodes CASSLGGEAFF.